The 27 T cell receptor beta chains given below trace back to one sample, sequenced in a study of blood T cell repertoires in COVID-19. This table comes from immunoSEQ multiplex PCR, and its TCRdb copy is limited to in-frame clones, with some not included. There are 68,000 or so clones in the sample; roughly 88% occur only once, and around 2.5% lies in the top ten. The sample comprised peripheral blood. These receptors were collected from a man aged 70 or older with active or convalescent COVID-19.

This CDR3 is CASSTLTGIGETQYF. Written as DNA, the CDR3 is TGTGCCAGTAGTACCCTGACAGGGATTGGAGAGACCCAGTACTTC. J is TRBJ2-5 and V is TRBV19, with 7 bases matching TRBD1. The trim removed 4 bases at V and 4 bases at J, leaving 9 bases unmatched. The CDR3 contains 15 residues. Per germline, CDR1 LNHDA and CDR2 SQIVND (reference sequence).

The genes are TRBV5-6 and TRBJ1-1; TRBD1 agrees at 8 bases. CDR3 length: 15 residues. Looked up from germline, CDR1 is SGHDT and CDR2 is YYEEEE. Trimming removed 3 bases from V and 6 bases from J; junction bases left unmatched: 10. The CDR3 bases are TGTGCCAGCAGCTCTGTGGACAGGGTAGATTCTGAAGCTTTCTTT. The encoded protein is CASSSVDRVDSEAFF.

The J gene is TRBJ1-1, the V gene TRBV13; D not certain. Germline-derived CDR1 and CDR2 are PRHDT and FYEKMQ (reference sequence). The CDR3 is 13 residues long. Trimming cost V 1 base and J 4 bases, with 7 bases left between them. The CDR3, as DNA: TGTGCCAGCAGCTTAGCGGGTCTCACTGAAGCTTTCTTT. This codes for CASSLAGLTEAFF.

V and J are TRBV5-1 and TRBJ2-4; 8 positions agree with TRBD1. The CDR3 runs 14 residues. The trim removed 4 bases at V and 4 bases at J, leaving 4 bases unmatched. From germline, CDR1 is SGHRS and CDR2 YFSETQ. The CDR3 nucleotides read TGCGCCAGCAGCCGCGGACAGGGAAAAAACATTCAGTACTTC. Protein sequence: CASSRGQGKNIQYF.

The gene calls are TRBV6-2 or TRBV6-3 and TRBJ1-4; 9 bases match TRBD1. Trimming at V came to 6 bases and at J to 7 bases, leaving 9 bases not matched to a gene. Germline values: CDR1 MNHEY, CDR2 SVGEGT. The CDR3 consists of 15 residues. Written as DNA, the CDR3 is TGTGCCAGCAGCGACAGGGGGTCTGGTAGTGAAAAACTGTTTTTT. This translates into CASSDRGSGSEKLFF.

With regard to this clone: In the same sample, other DNA sequences code for this CDR3. The chain carries TRBV19 and TRBJ1-5; tentative D call: TRBD1 (6 bases). V lost 5 bases to trimming and J lost 5 bases, with 13 bases between them. Germline lookup yields CDR1 LNHDA and CDR2 SQIVND (reference sequence). This CDR3 comprises 14 residues. The CDR3 nucleotides are TGTGCCAGTAGTCCTCAGGGGCGGTATCAGCCCCAGCATTTT. Amino acid sequence: CASSPQGRYQPQHF.

This chain links TRBV3-1 (or the pseudogene TRBV3-2) with TRBJ2-3, with TRBD2 as a possible D gene (5 bases). V lost 1 base to trimming and J lost 1 base, with 15 bases between them. The CDR3 sequence is 17 residues long. Germline CDR1 is LGHDT and CDR2 is YNNKEL (reference sequence). In DNA, the CDR3 is TGTGCCAGCAGCCAAGGGAGGAGAGGGATTCGCACAGATACGCAGTATTTT. Translation: CASSQGRRGIRTDTQYF.

The V and J genes are TRBV3-1 (or the pseudogene TRBV3-2) and TRBJ1-2, with D possibly TRBD1 on 5 matching bases. Trimming left V 4 bases short and J 5 bases short, with 23 bases between. There are 17 residues in the CDR3. Germline V lookup: CDR1 LGHDT, CDR2 YNNKEL (reference sequence). The CDR3 region is CASSPQVTASHPYGYTF. DNA of the CDR3: TGTGCCAGCAGCCCCCAGGTGACAGCAAGCCACCCTTATGGCTACACCTTC.

The rearrangement joins TRBV24-1 to TRBJ2-1; D perhaps matches TRBD1 (6 bases). This CDR3 region has 16 residues. Between the trimmed V and J ends, which lost 2 bases and 1 base, there was a span of 11 bases. Germline-derived CDR1 and CDR2 are KGHDR and SFDVKD. Here the CDR3 reads CATSDWGPGSYNEQFF. For the CDR3, the DNA is TGTGCCACCAGTGATTGGGGGCCCGGGTCCTACAATGAGCAGTTCTTC.

This chain joins TRBV5-6 and TRBJ1-6; weak D call: TRBD1 (5 bases). Germline V gene sequence: CDR1 SGHDT, CDR2 YYEEEE. The CDR3 is 16 residues long. Trimming pared 2 bases from V and 5 bases from J, leaving 14 bases between. CDR3: CASSFRGSYNNSPLHF. CDR3 nucleotides: TGTGCCAGCAGCTTTCGGGGGTCGTATAATAATTCACCCCTCCACTTT.

The chain uses TRBV9 and TRBJ2-1, with 7 bases fitting TRBD2. The CDR3 consists of 17 residues. V shed 1 base and J 7 bases; nucleotides not matched to a gene: 14. The germline CDR1 and CDR2 sequences are SGDLS and YYNGEE. The CDR3 DNA is TGTGCCAGCAGCGTAAACGACGCCGGGGGAGGGAGTAATGAGCAGTTCTTC. Its translation is CASSVNDAGGGSNEQFF.

The J gene is TRBJ1-1, the V gene TRBV21-1. TRBV21-1 is described as a pseudogene. The length of the CDR3 is 16 residues. CDR3 DNA: TGTGCCAGCAGCAAAGGCCCGGGCGGAGGGAACACTGAAGCTTTCTTT. It codes for CASSKGPGGGNTEAFF.

This clone has just a few counts. The rearrangement uses TRBV4-2 and TRBJ1-1, with D possibly TRBD1 on 5 matching bases. V was trimmed by 1 base and J by 1 base, leaving 7 bases between them. This CDR3 has 14 amino acids. Per the germline V gene, CDR1 is LGHNA and CDR2 is YNFKEQ. CDR3 loop: CASSQVGGNTEAFF. The CDR3 nucleotides are TGTGCCAGCAGCCAAGTCGGGGGGAACACTGAAGCTTTCTTT.

This clone was seen just once. V gene TRBV10-3 combines with J gene TRBJ1-2, with D maybe TRBD1 (6 bases). V lost 4 bases, J lost 5 bases, and 8 bases lay in between. Germline CDR1 ENHRY, CDR2 SYGVKD. The CDR3 has 12 amino acids. This CDR3 reads CAISGQGYGYTF. The DNA for the CDR3 is TGTGCCATCAGTGGGCAGGGGTATGGCTACACCTTC.

This clone ranks as medium-sized. This chain connects TRBV6-4 to TRBJ2-2, with D perhaps TRBD2 (6 bases). Germline CDR1 reads MRHNA; CDR2 reads SNTAGT. Trimming shortened V by 4 bases and J by 6 bases, and 9 bases separated the two germline ends. This CDR3 is 13 amino acids long. The CDR3 sequence: CASSVPSAGELFF. Written as DNA, the CDR3 is TGTGCCAGCAGTGTTCCTAGCGCCGGGGAGCTGTTTTTT.

The DNA for the CDR3 is TGTGCCAGCAGCCCGACCCTGACAGTTAATTCACCCCTCCACTTT. Its protein product is CASSPTLTVNSPLHF. The gene calls are TRBV7-6 and TRBJ1-6; TRBD1 might be the D (5 bases). The CDR3 runs 15 residues. V lost 5 bases and J 6 bases, leaving 14 bases between the germline ends. Per the germline V gene, CDR1 is SGHVS and CDR2 is FNYEAQ.

The gene calls are TRBV6-5 and TRBJ2-7; tentative D call: TRBD2 (5 bases). Trimming pared 6 bases from V and 2 bases from J, leaving 11 bases between. Germline lookup yields CDR1 MNHEY and CDR2 SVGAGI. The CDR3 extends over 13 amino acids. DNA for the CDR3: TGTGCCAGCAGCCTAGCACCCACCTACGAGCAGTACTTC. It codes for CASSLAPTYEQYF.

Details on this clone: A junction boundary mismatches the germline segment, possibly from a read error. This chain connects TRBV19 to TRBJ1-3; TRBD1 matches 8 bases. This CDR3 has 14 amino acids. Germline V CDR1 and CDR2: LNHDA, SQIVND (reference sequence). CDR3 sequence (DNA): TGTGCGAGTAGGGAGACAGGGGACGGAAACACCATATATTTT. Amino acid sequence: CASRETGDGNTIYF.

The chain links TRBV5-6 to TRBJ1-4; 9 bases fit TRBD1. This CDR3 is 17 amino acids long. Per germline, CDR1 SGHDT and CDR2 YYEEEE. The trim removed 4 bases at V and 0 bases at J, leaving 7 bases unmatched. The CDR3 reads CASSPRQGDPTNEKLFF. DNA for the CDR3: TGTGCCAGCAGCCCTCGACAGGGGGATCCAACTAATGAAAAACTGTTTTTT.

The genes are TRBV27 and TRBJ2-1, with 9 positions matching TRBD2. Germline trimming cut 1 base from V and 7 bases from J; bases unmatched to any gene: 8. The V gene's germline CDR1 is MNHEY and CDR2 SMNVEV (reference sequence). This CDR3 has 16 residues. The CDR3 DNA sequence: TGTGCCAGCAGTTTATTGGGGCGGGAGGGCCGGAATGAGCAGTTCTTC. Its translation: CASSLLGREGRNEQFF.

A few counts support this clone. V gene TRBV5-6 combines with J gene TRBJ2-1; 14 nucleotides line up with TRBD2. CDR3 length equals 19 residues. V trimming: 3 bases; J trimming: 7 bases; junction bases outside the gene matches: 15. Germline assignment: CDR1 SGHDT and CDR2 YYEEEE. CDR3 region: CASSSETSGRAGSGNEQFF. CDR3 nucleotide sequence: TGTGCCAGCAGCTCCGAGACTAGCGGGAGGGCCGGGAGTGGGAATGAGCAGTTCTTC.

The rearrangement links TRBV7-3 to TRBJ1-2; TRBD1 matches at 8 bases. CDR1 is SGHTA, CDR2 FQGTGA, per germline. CDR3 length: 12 amino acids. The V segment lost 5 bases and the J segment 6 bases; nucleotides outside the gene matches: 2. The CDR3 nucleotides are TGTGCCAGCAGCGGACAGGGCAATGGCTACACCTTC. It is translated as CASSGQGNGYTF.

This chain joins TRBV19 and TRBJ1-2, with D perhaps TRBD1 (6 bases). CDR1 is LNHDA and CDR2 is SQIVND in the germline V gene (reference sequence). With 4 bases removed from V and 7 bases from J, the gap between germline ends came to 22 bases. The CDR3 runs to 16 residues. The CDR3 loop reads CASSNPTGELTLGYTF. The CDR3 bases are TGTGCCAGTAGTAACCCGACAGGTGAACTTACACTTGGCTACACCTTC.

This rearrangement joins TRBV6-5 to TRBJ2-7, with D hard to call. The CDR3 has 11 amino acids. V dropped 6 bases and J dropped 7 bases, with 10 bases sitting between them. Germline V gives CDR1 MNHEY, CDR2 SVGAGI. CDR3 protein: CASSAPLEQYF. The CDR3 nucleotides are TGTGCCAGCAGCGCACCCCTAGAGCAGTACTTC.

The chain links TRBV4-1 to TRBJ1-1; 7 positions agree with TRBD1. V lost 1 base to trimming and J lost 0 bases; unmatched junction nucleotides: 5. Germline CDR1 is MGHRA and CDR2 is YSYEKL. CDR3 length: 16 residues. The CDR3 DNA reads as TGCGCCAGCAGCCAAGCCGTAACAGGGGTGAACACTGAAGCTTTCTTT. Translating gives CASSQAVTGVNTEAFF.

This chain uses TRBV12-5 with TRBJ1-2; 7 nucleotides line up with TRBD1. The CDR3 length is 16 residues. J was trimmed by 6 bases and V by 2 bases; bases with no gene match: 12. Germline-derived CDR1 and CDR2 are LGHNT and FRNRAP. The CDR3 loop is CASGLPNRGGEDGYTF. DNA of the CDR3: TGTGCTAGTGGTTTGCCCAACAGGGGCGGAGAAGATGGCTACACCTTC.

J is TRBJ1-1 and V is TRBV5-1, with 7 bases identical to TRBD1. J was trimmed by 5 bases and V by 4 bases; bases with no gene match: 8. Germline V gives CDR1 SGHRS, CDR2 YFSETQ. This CDR3 is 14 amino acids long. The CDR3 DNA reads TGCGCCAGCAGCACCTCACAGGGGAGGACTGAAGCTTTCTTT. Protein product: CASSTSQGRTEAFF.